This record covers a single TCR beta chain. The CDR3 contains 15 residues. Germline V CDR1 and CDR2: SGHRS, YFSETQ. The ends lost 1 base at V and 3 bases at J; junction bases unmatched: 1. The data are from a study of blood T cell repertoires in COVID-19. TCRdb's copy holds only in-frame clones and misses some; the assay was immunoSEQ multiplex PCR. The sample contains around 330,000 clones, more than 90% of which appear only once. Grouping used clinical history reported by participants in a survey and questionnaire. The chain recombines TRBV5-1 with TRBJ2-1; 10 bases match TRBD2. The sequence derives from a man aged 55 to 69 who had recovered from COVID-19. The sample taken for sequencing was PBMCs or T cells enriched from blood (not recorded which). The CDR3 DNA follows: TGCGCCAGCAGCTTGTGGACTAGCGGCTACAATGAGCAGTTCTTC. Translation gives CASSLWTSGYNEQFF.